These 9 T cell receptor beta chains came from one sample sequenced in a study of cytomegalovirus exposure and HLA in healthy donors. With 60 Vbeta and 13 Jbeta primers, the PCR was carried out. Sequencing used immunoSEQ multiplex PCR; TCRdb keeps in-frame clones, though not all of them. In all, the sample yields tens of thousands of clones. Sequences were obtained from PBMCs. Receptor source: a woman aged 35 to 49 in good health and CMV-seropositive.

The chain combines TRBV6-5 with TRBJ1-1, with D tentatively TRBD1 (6 bases). V was pared by 6 bases and J by 7 bases, with 12 bases between. This CDR3 spans 12 amino acids. Germline lookup yields CDR1 MNHEY and CDR2 SVGAGI. In nucleotides, the CDR3 is TGTGCCAGCAGATTCGGACAGCTTGAAGCTTTCTTT. It is translated as CASRFGQLEAFF.

This chain uses TRBV4-1 with TRBJ2-1, with 8 bases identical to TRBD2. Germline V gene lookup returns CDR1 MGHRA and CDR2 YSYEKL. V lost 1 base and J lost 9; bases outside the gene matches: 14. This CDR3 is built from 17 residues. CDR3: CASSQVRAGALWGEQFF. CDR3 coding DNA: TGCGCCAGCAGCCAAGTCCGAGCGGGGGCCCTTTGGGGTGAGCAGTTCTTC.

This rearrangement joins TRBV9 to TRBJ2-5; D ambiguous. The V gene lost 0 bases and the J gene lost 7 bases, with 4 bases spanning the gap. Germline CDR1 and CDR2: SGDLS and YYNGEE. The CDR3 consists of 11 residues. The CDR3 here is CASSVDGTQYF. The CDR3 bases are TGTGCCAGCAGCGTAGACGGGACCCAGTACTTC.

V gene TRBV6-4 combines with J gene TRBJ2-7; D is uncertain. The CDR3 spans 15 residues. V lost 6 bases and J lost 3, with 18 bases in between. Germline loops: CDR1 MRHNA, CDR2 SNTAGT. The CDR3 sequence is CASRRVANPDYEQYF. The CDR3 DNA reads TGTGCCAGCAGACGGGTCGCTAACCCTGACTACGAGCAGTACTTC.

The DNA for the CDR3 is TGTGCCAGCAGCCAAGATGGGTCAGGGTCGGCCGGGGAGCTGTTTTTT. The encoded protein is CASSQDGSGSAGELFF. The chain employs TRBV4-2 and TRBJ2-2; TRBD1 is a possible D gene (5 bases). From germline, CDR1 is LGHNA and CDR2 YNFKEQ. Trimming cost V 0 bases and J 6 bases, with 14 bases left between them. This CDR3 is built from 16 residues.

V is TRBV6-4 and J is TRBJ1-1; D is undetermined. The CDR3 is 14 amino acids. CDR1 and CDR2 from the germline V gene are MRHNA and SNTAGT. V lost 5 bases and J 0 bases, leaving 10 bases between the germline ends. DNA of the CDR3: TGTGCCAGCAGTAGTACATTTATGAACACTGAAGCTTTCTTT. It encodes CASSSTFMNTEAFF.

J is TRBJ1-1 and V is TRBV5-6, with no clear D. With 4 bases removed from V and 7 bases from J, the gap between germline ends came to 14 bases. This CDR3 has 13 amino acids. Germline assignment: CDR1 SGHDT and CDR2 YYEEEE. CDR3: CASSLLGDHEAFF. The DNA of the CDR3 is TGTGCCAGCAGCCTCTTAGGAGATCATGAAGCTTTCTTT.

This rearrangement joins TRBV6-5 to TRBJ2-1, with D hard to call. The CDR3 is 12 residues long. Germline CDR1 MNHEY, CDR2 SVGAGI. Trimming took 11 bases from V and 6 from J, leaving 14 bases between them. The CDR3 reads CAVARRSNEQFF. As DNA, the CDR3 is TGTGCCGTGGCTAGACGCAGCAATGAGCAGTTCTTC.

The chain is built from TRBV7-3 and TRBJ2-1; D may be TRBD1 (6 bases). Per germline, CDR1 SGHTA and CDR2 FQGTGA. The CDR3 has 12 amino acids. The V end was cut by 1 base, the J end by 9 bases, with 7 bases between. This CDR3 is CASSLNRAEQFF. In nucleotides, the CDR3 is TGTGCCAGCAGCTTAAACAGGGCTGAGCAGTTCTTC.